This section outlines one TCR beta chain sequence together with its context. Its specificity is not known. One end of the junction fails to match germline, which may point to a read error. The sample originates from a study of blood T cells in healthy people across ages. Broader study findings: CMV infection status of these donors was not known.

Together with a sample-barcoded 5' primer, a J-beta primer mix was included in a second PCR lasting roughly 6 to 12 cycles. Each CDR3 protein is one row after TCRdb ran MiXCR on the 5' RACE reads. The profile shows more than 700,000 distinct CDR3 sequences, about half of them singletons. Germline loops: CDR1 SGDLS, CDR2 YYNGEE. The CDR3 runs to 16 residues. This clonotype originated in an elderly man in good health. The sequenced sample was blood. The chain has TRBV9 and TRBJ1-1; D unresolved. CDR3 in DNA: TGTGCCAGCAGCGTAGGTCACCGTGCAGTGAACACCGAAGCTTTCTTT. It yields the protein CASSVGHRAVNTEAFF.